Sequencing of this T cell receptor beta chain was carried out in a study of immune evolution from preneoplasia to lung adenocarcinoma. Using immunoSEQ multiplex PCR, the repertoire was profiled, and TCRdb retains in-frame clones only, with some absent. The sample yields 6,500 to 10,000 clones, roughly 80% seen once. The germline gives CDR1 MGHRA, CDR2 YSYEKL. Between the trimmed V and J ends, which lost 4 bases and 8 bases, there was a span of 18 bases. The length of the CDR3 is 15 residues. The sequence came from a person aged 50-69 years with lung adenocarcinoma. The source material was FFPE invasive lung adenocarcinoma tissue. J is TRBJ1-3 and V is TRBV4-1, with a weak D call TRBD1 (6 bases). CDR3 amino acids: CASSPTGAEADTIYF. In DNA, the CDR3 is TGCGCCAGCAGCCCAACGGGGGCGGAAGCGGACACCATATATTTT.